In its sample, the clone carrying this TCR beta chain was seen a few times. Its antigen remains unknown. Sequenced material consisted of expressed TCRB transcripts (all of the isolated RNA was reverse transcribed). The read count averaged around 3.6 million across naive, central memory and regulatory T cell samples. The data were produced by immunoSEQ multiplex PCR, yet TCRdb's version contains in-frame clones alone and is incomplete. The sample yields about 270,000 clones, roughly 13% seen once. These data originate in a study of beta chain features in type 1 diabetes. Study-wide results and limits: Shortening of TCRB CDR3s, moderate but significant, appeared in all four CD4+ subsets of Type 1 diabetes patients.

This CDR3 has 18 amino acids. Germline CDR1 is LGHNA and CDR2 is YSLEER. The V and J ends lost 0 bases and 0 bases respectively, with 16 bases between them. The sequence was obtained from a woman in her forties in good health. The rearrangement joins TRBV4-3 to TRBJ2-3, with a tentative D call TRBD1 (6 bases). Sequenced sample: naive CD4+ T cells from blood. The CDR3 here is CASSQDPGTSSSTDTQYF. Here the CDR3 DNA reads TGCGCCAGCAGCCAAGATCCCGGGACATCATCTAGCACAGATACGCAGTATTTT.